The entry below describes one T cell receptor (beta chain). The CDR3 is 15 residues long. V lost 2 bases and J lost 6, with 17 bases in between. Germline-derived CDR1 and CDR2 are MDHEN and SYDVKM. This sample is part of a study of shared clonotypes between healthy human individuals. The repertoire was sequenced with immunoSEQ multiplex PCR; TCRdb's copy has only in-frame clones and lacks some. The repertoire holds around 2.5 million clones, with 80% to 95% as singletons. This sequence originates from a man aged 18 to 30 in good health. Some clones in this sample may be carry-over from other donors' samples. The chain is built from TRBV28 and TRBJ2-7; weak D call: TRBD1 (6 bases). Material for sequencing was naive CD4+ T cells from PBMCs. Subset: CD45RA+ positively selected. CDR3 nucleotides: TGTGCCAGCAGTTTAGGGGGCGCCCGATCCCCCGAGCAGTACTTC. It codes for CASSLGGARSPEQYF.